These T cell receptor beta chains were read from a single sample in a study of blood T cell repertoires in COVID-19. Sequencing was performed with immunoSEQ multiplex PCR; in TCRdb, only in-frame clones are kept and a portion is missing. The sample yields some 200,000 clones, about 90% seen once. Sequencing input: PBMCs or T cells enriched from blood (not recorded which). Receptor source: a woman aged 18-29 years who had recovered from COVID-19. The CDR3 runs from the conserved cysteine through the conserved F or W. A D gene is named only where the DNA matches it firmly. A clone size is listed for some rows: how often the clone was seen (once, few, many), or a class if it is expanded.

>TRBV13|.|.|TRBJ1-3
CASSLDSRSGNTIYF
TGTGCCAGCAGCTTAGACAGTAGATCTGGAAACACCATATATTTT
>TRBV3-1/TRBV3-2|.|.|TRBJ2-3
CASTRAPGRTDTQYF
TGTGCCAGCACACGCGCGCCTGGTCGCACAGATACGCAGTATTTT
>TRBV28|.|.|TRBJ1-1
CASTTPGGGRTEAFF
TGTGCCAGCACTACCCCTGGGGGGGGGCGCACTGAAGCTTTCTTT
>TRBV12-3/TRBV12-4|.|.|TRBJ1-2
CASSPGRAYGYTF
TGTGCCAGCAGCCCAGGGAGGGCCTATGGCTACACCTTC
>TRBV5-1|.|.|TRBJ1-3
CASSPDTINSGNTIYF
TGCGCCAGCAGCCCTGACACAATCAACTCTGGAAACACCATATATTTT
>TRBV6-1|.|.|TRBJ2-7
CASSDEFTHEQYF
TGTGCCAGCAGTGATGAGTTTACCCACGAGCAGTACTTC
>TRBV4-1|.|.|TRBJ1-5
CASSQEWRAAQPQHF
TGCGCCAGCAGCCAAGAATGGAGGGCGGCCCAGCCCCAGCATTTT
>TRBV18|.|.|TRBJ1-3
CASSPIQGISGNTIYF
TGTGCCAGCTCACCAATCCAGGGGATCTCTGGAAACACCATATATTTT
>TRBV7-2|.|.|TRBJ1-5
CASSSQTWVGNQPQHF
TGTGCCAGCAGCTCCCAAACCTGGGTCGGGAATCAGCCCCAGCATTTT
>TRBV27|TRBD1|once|TRBJ2-7
CASRRTGTGIYEQYF
TGTGCCAGTAGAAGGACCGGGACAGGAATTTACGAGCAGTACTTC
>TRBV10-3|.|.|TRBJ1-6
CAIRKSSGDSPLHF
TGTGCCATCCGTAAATCCTCGGGGGATTCACCCCTCCACTTT
>TRBV6-6|.|.|TRBJ1-1
CASSYQGFETEAFF
TGTGCCAGCAGTTATCAGGGGTTTGAGACTGAAGCTTTCTTT
>TRBV6-6|.|.|TRBJ1-1
CASSRTGNTEAFF
TGTGCCAGCAGTAGAACAGGCAACACTGAAGCTTTCTTT
>TRBV7-9|TRBD1|once|TRBJ2-7
CASSPRDSSYEQYF
TGTGCCAGCAGCCCCCGGGACAGCTCCTACGAGCAGTACTTC
>TRBV19|TRBD1|.|TRBJ2-1
CASSTLRAGTGANEQFF
TGTGCCAGTAGTACCCTCCGGGCCGGGACAGGGGCCAATGAGCAGTTCTTC
>TRBV28|TRBD1|.|TRBJ1-1
CASSRPGGPGGLAFF
TGTGCCAGCAGTCGGCCAGGGGGCCCTGGGGGGTTGGCTTTCTTT
>TRBV27|.|.|TRBJ1-2
CASSFGGDNYGYTF
TGTGCCAGCAGTTTCGGGGGGGACAACTATGGCTACACCTTC
>TRBV10-3|TRBD1|.|TRBJ1-2
CAIRGSDRERGYTF
TGTGCCATCAGGGGCTCGGACAGGGAAAGGGGCTACACCTTC
>TRBV5-1|TRBD2|.|TRBJ2-5
CASSLVLNSGGASETQYF
TGCGCCAGCAGCTTAGTCCTAAATAGCGGGGGGGCATCAGAGACCCAGTACTTC
>TRBV6-5|.|.|TRBJ2-2
CASRTPGLPGELFF
TGTGCCAGCAGAACACCGGGACTCCCCGGGGAGCTGTTTTTT
>TRBV21-1|.|.|TRBJ1-2
CASSKDGDSLLCYGYTF
TGTGCCAGCAGCAAAGACGGGGATTCGCTGCTGTGCTATGGCTACACCTTC
>TRBV5-1|.|once|TRBJ1-2
CASSTQGSGYTF
TGCGCCAGCAGCACGCAGGGTAGCGGCTACACCTTC
>TRBV9|.|.|TRBJ1-3
CASSVTGTGNTIYF
TGTGCCAGCAGCGTCACAGGGACTGGAAACACCATATATTTT
>TRBV7-2|.|.|TRBJ1-2
CASSLNTDYTF
TGTGCCAGCAGCTTGAACACAGACTACACCTTC
>TRBV30|.|.|TRBJ1-4
CAWNPREGEKLFF
TGTGCCTGGAACCCGAGAGAGGGTGAAAAACTGTTTTTT
>TRBV6-1|TRBD2|few|TRBJ2-5
CASSEAPAGRETQYF
TGTGCCAGCAGTGAAGCTCCAGCGGGACGAGAGACCCAGTACTTC
>TRBV30|TRBD2|.|TRBJ2-2
CAWSPTSGAQTGELFF
TGTGCCTGGAGTCCGACTAGCGGGGCACAAACCGGGGAGCTGTTTTTT
>TRBV3-1/TRBV3-2|.|.|TRBJ2-3
CASSQDRRGRTDTQYF
TGTGCCAGCAGCCAAGATCGGAGGGGGCGCACAGATACGCAGTATTTT
>TRBV5-6|.|once|TRBJ1-2
CASSLLQTDYGYTF
TGTGCCAGCAGCTTGCTTCAAACGGACTATGGCTACACCTTC
>TRBV5-1|TRBD2|once|TRBJ2-7
CASSPGLAGRPYEQYF
TGCGCCAGCAGCCCCGGACTAGCGGGGCGCCCCTACGAGCAGTACTTC
>TRBV7-2|.|.|TRBJ1-2
CASSRGPEHRGGYTF
TGTGCCAGCAGTAGAGGGCCGGAGCACCGGGGGGGCTACACCTTC
>TRBV11-2|.|.|TRBJ2-3
CASSSEGGSTDTQYF
TGTGCCAGCAGCTCAGAGGGGGGGTCGACAGATACGCAGTATTTT
>TRBV7-9|TRBD1|.|TRBJ2-7
CASSARGEQYF
TGTGCCAGCAGCGCCAGGGGGGAGCAGTACTTC
>TRBV6-5|.|.|TRBJ1-3
CASSNGGSGNTIYF
TGTGCCAGCAGCAACGGGGGCTCTGGAAACACCATATATTTT
>TRBV12-3/TRBV12-4|TRBD2|once|TRBJ2-7
CASSFREAYEQYF
TGTGCCAGCAGTTTTCGGGAGGCCTACGAGCAGTACTTC
>TRBV7-3|.|.|TRBJ1-1
CASSLGGRSEAFF
TGTGCCAGCAGCTTAGGAGGCAGGAGTGAAGCTTTCTTT
>TRBV29-1|TRBD1|.|TRBJ2-3
CSVGTGASTSTDTQYF
TGCAGCGTTGGGACAGGTGCTTCTACTAGCACAGATACGCAGTATTTT
>TRBV18|TRBD1|.|TRBJ1-5
CASSNGTGSVTNNQPQHF
TGTGCCAGCTCCAACGGGACAGGGTCGGTTACTAACAATCAGCCCCAGCATTTT
>TRBV4-1|TRBD1|.|TRBJ1-5
CASSQGQGSNQPQHF
TGCGCCAGCAGCCAGGGACAGGGAAGCAATCAGCCCCAGCATTTT
>TRBV27|TRBD1|.|TRBJ1-1
CASSSSTGTRTEAFF
TGTGCCAGCAGTTCCTCGACAGGGACGAGGACTGAAGCTTTCTTT
>TRBV13|TRBD2|.|TRBJ2-5
CASRRSGGRYQETQYF
TGTGCCAGCAGGCGTAGCGGGGGGCGGTACCAAGAGACCCAGTACTTC
>TRBV4-1|.|.|TRBJ1-6
CASSQGLNYNSPLHF
TGCGCCAGCAGCCAAGGACTGAACTATAATTCACCCCTCCACTTT
>TRBV3-1/TRBV3-2|.|.|TRBJ2-5
CASSRPRVVETQYF
TGTGCCAGCAGCCGTCCCAGGGTGGTCGAGACCCAGTACTTC
>TRBV24-1|.|.|TRBJ2-7
CATSDLVGGEQYF
TGTGCCACCAGTGATTTGGTGGGGGGCGAGCAGTACTTC
>TRBV4-1|TRBD2|.|TRBJ2-7
CASSQEAGYSLGEQYF
TGCGCCAGCAGCCAAGAAGCGGGGTATTCTCTCGGGGAGCAGTACTTC
>TRBV6-5|TRBD1|.|TRBJ1-2
CASRRGQGPYGYTF
TGTGCCAGCAGGAGAGGACAGGGTCCCTATGGCTACACCTTC
>TRBV9|.|.|TRBJ2-3
CASSAPRRGLTDTQYF
TGTGCCAGCAGCGCCCCCCGGCGGGGACTCACAGATACGCAGTATTTT
>TRBV30|.|few|TRBJ1-2
CAWSRISREMDPRSAGYTF
TGTGCCTGGAGTCGTATCTCGCGGGAGATGGATCCAAGAAGTGCTGGCTACACCTTC
>TRBV6-5|TRBD1|.|TRBJ2-1
CASRGDRGFNEQFF
TGTGCCAGCAGGGGGGACAGGGGTTTCAATGAGCAGTTCTTC
>TRBV4-1|.|.|TRBJ2-7
CASSQGRALTGYEQYF
TGCGCCAGCAGCCAAGGTCGCGCACTAACGGGCTACGAGCAGTACTTC
>TRBV27|.|.|TRBJ1-1
CASSSLRADTEAFF
TGTGCCAGCAGTTCCTTGCGGGCCGACACTGAAGCTTTCTTT
>TRBV19|.|.|TRBJ2-5
CASRGARGTQYF
TGTGCTTCCAGGGGGGCACGGGGGACCCAGTACTTC
>TRBV5-1|TRBD1|.|TRBJ1-4
CASSPTGYGEKLFF
TGCGCCAGCAGCCCGACAGGGTACGGTGAAAAACTGTTTTTT
>TRBV28|TRBD1|.|TRBJ1-2
CASSLLVDRDVGGYTF
TGTGCCAGCAGTTTATTGGTGGACAGGGACGTTGGTGGCTACACCTTC
>TRBV27|.|.|TRBJ1-5
CASSFQGRNQPQHF
TGTGCCAGCAGTTTTCAGGGGCGGAATCAGCCCCAGCATTTT